Below, one T cell receptor beta chain is given with its context. What it binds is unknown. The CDR3 consists of 16 residues. CDR1 is LNHDA and CDR2 is SQIVND in the germline V gene (reference sequence). The V end lost 0 bases, the J end lost 2 bases, and 13 bases lay between the germline ends. Produced via immunoSEQ multiplex PCR; TCRdb's table is partial and in-frame only. The profile covers around 77,000 clones, with about 90% appearing a single time and around 28% taken by the ten largest. These data belong to a study of siplizumab effects on memory and regulatory T cells. Whole-study findings and limits: Roughly 80-97% of dividing CD4+ or CD8+ clones were without an attributable naive or memory phenotype. Unstimulated subsets were the mapping target of only a minor fraction of alloreactive clones.

Sequenced input: CD8+ T cells sorted from blood. This receptor was obtained from a human donor in good health. J is TRBJ1-1 and V is TRBV19, with D possibly matching TRBD1 (5 bases). CDR3 amino acids: CASSIDPGQGNTEAFF. The DNA of the CDR3 is TGTGCCAGTAGTATAGACCCTGGGCAGGGAAACACTGAAGCTTTCTTT.